Presented here are 15 T cell receptor beta chains from one specimen sequenced in a study of read filtering for tumor transcriptome and immune sequencing. Molecular barcoded adaptors covering alpha/delta and beta/gamma chains were used on roughly 400 ng RNA. Each CDR3 protein is one row after TCRdb ran MiXCR on the reads. The data show about 23,000 distinct CDR3 sequences, around 13% seen once. Input material: a population of CD138-negative cells sorted from bone marrow. These receptors were taken from a donor aged 40 or older with multiple myeloma.

This clonotype was observed many times. The rearrangement joins TRBV2 to TRBJ2-5; 7 nucleotides line up with TRBD2. J gave up 2 bases and V 6 bases, and 3 bases lay outside the gene matches. CDR1 and CDR2 (germline): SNHLY, FYNNEI. This CDR3 region has 13 residues. The CDR3 region is CASRYSGQETQYF. In DNA, the CDR3 is TGTGCCAGCAGGTATAGCGGGCAAGAGACCCAGTACTTC.

The V gene is TRBV7-3, the J gene TRBJ2-3, with TRBD2 as a possible D gene (7 bases). Germline V gene data show CDR1 as SGHTA and CDR2 as FQGTGA. V shed 5 bases and J shed 3 bases, with 15 bases lying between them. CDR3 size: 15 residues. Here the CDR3 reads CASSPGGGPTDTQYF. CDR3 DNA sequence: TGTGCCAGCAGCCCTGGGGGGGGGCCTACAGATACGCAGTATTTT. The full variable domain, completed using reference TRBV7-3 and TRBJ2-3, is GAGVSQTPSNKVTEKGKYVELRCDPISGHTALYWYRQSLGQGPEFLIYFQGTGAADDSGLPNDRFFAVRPEGSVSTLKIQRTERGDSAVYLCASSPGGGPTDTQYFGPGTRLTVL.

This clonotype was found many times. The chain joins TRBV9 to TRBJ1-1; D ambiguous. Trimming shortened V by 5 bases and J by 1 base, and 9 bases separated the two germline ends. The germline V gene encodes CDR1 SGDLS and CDR2 YYNGEE. The CDR3 is 13 amino acids. The CDR3 DNA is TGTGCCAGCAGTTCCCCTACGAACACTGAAGCTTTCTTT. This gives the protein CASSSPTNTEAFF.

This clonotype appeared many times. V usage is TRBV23-1 and J usage is TRBJ1-4; no clear D. TRBV23-1 is an ORF for which the function is uncertain. With 0 bases removed from V and 0 bases from J, the gap between germline ends came to 2 bases. There are 14 residues in the CDR3. In DNA, the CDR3 is TGCGCCAGCAGTCAATCCGCAACTAATGAAAAACTGTTTTTT. This translates into CASSQSATNEKLFF.

The table lists this clonotype with many counts. The chain is built from TRBV7-9 and TRBJ2-3; 11 nucleotides align to TRBD2. The germline V gene encodes CDR1 SEHNR and CDR2 FQNEAQ (reference sequence). This CDR3 is 17 amino acids long. The junction had 10 bases not matched to a gene; V was cut back by 5 bases and J by 3 bases. Here the CDR3 DNA reads TGTGCCAGCAGCGTCTTGACTAGCGGGAAAGGTACAGATACGCAGTATTTT. Residues: CASSVLTSGKGTDTQYF. Drawing the rest from reference TRBV7-9 and TRBJ2-3, the complete variable domain is DTGVSQNPRHKITKRGQNVTFRCDPISEHNRLYWYRQTLGQGPEFLTYFQNEAQLEKSRLLSDRFSAERPKGSFSTLEIQRTEQGDSAMYLCASSVLTSGKGTDTQYFGPGTRLTVL.

This clonotype has a handful of counts. A much larger clone lies a single base off, so this may be a read error. V is TRBV3-1 and J is TRBJ2-1; 7 nucleotides align to TRBD2. Looked up from germline, CDR1 is LGHDT and CDR2 is YNNKEL (reference sequence). The CDR3 totals 16 residues. CDR3 nucleotide sequence: TGTGCCAGCAGCCAGGACCCTATGGCGGGAGCTGTTGAGCAGTCCTTC. Its protein product is CASSQDPMAGAVEQSF.

This clonotype was observed a handful of times. The CDR3 loop reads CASSLLIGTRDNEQFF. CDR3 sequence (DNA): TGTGCCAGCAGTTTACTAATCGGGACTAGAGACAATGAGCAGTTCTTC. The chain joins TRBV12-3 or TRBV12-4 to TRBJ2-1, with 8 bases matching TRBD2. With V trimmed by 2 bases and J by 5 bases, 8 bases remained unmatched. CDR3 length equals 16 residues.

Here the CDR3 reads CASTKGGPYEQYF. CDR3 nucleotides: TGTGCCAGCACCAAGGGGGGCCCCTACGAGCAGTACTTC. The V call is TRBV28, the J call TRBJ2-7; TRBD1 or TRBD2 may be the D gene (6 bases each). V lost 7 bases and J 2 bases, leaving 12 bases between the germline ends. The CDR3 length is 13 residues. Germline CDR1 is MDHEN and CDR2 is SYDVKM.

This clonotype occurred a few times. This chain uses TRBV5-1 with TRBJ2-1; D possibly matches TRBD1 or TRBD2 (6 bases each). The CDR3 totals 14 residues. V was clipped by 2 bases and J by 6 bases, with 12 bases between them. In germline, CDR1 is SGHRS, CDR2 YFSETQ. The CDR3 DNA sequence: TGCGCCAGCAGCTTAGGGGGGAAGGGCAATGAGCAGTTCTTC. Amino acid sequence: CASSLGGKGNEQFF.

In this sample, this clonotype turned up many times. The chain joins TRBV28 to TRBJ2-1; D gene ambiguous. The CDR3 sequence is 11 residues long. The ends were cut back, 3 bases at V and 9 bases at J, with 6 bases in the middle. Germline V gives CDR1 MDHEN, CDR2 SYDVKM. In DNA, the CDR3 is TGTGCCAGCAGTTTTGGGATTGAGCAGTTCTTC. This codes for CASSFGIEQFF.

On this clonotype itself: A much larger clone is a single base away; this may be a read error. The chain combines TRBV5-1 with TRBJ2-7; TRBD2 is a possible D gene (6 bases). Germline V CDR1 and CDR2: SGHRS, YFSETQ. The CDR3 extends over 14 amino acids. The CDR3, as DNA: TGCGCCATCAGCTACACGGGACTCCCGAGCGAGCAGTACTTC. Protein sequence: CAISYTGLPSEQYF.

Many counts were recorded for this clonotype. The chain couples TRBV18 to TRBJ2-7; a weak D match, TRBD2 (6 bases). Per germline, CDR1 KGHSH and CDR2 LQKENI. Trimming took off 6 bases at V and 7 bases at J, with 19 bases between the two ends. The CDR3 runs to 14 residues. Here the CDR3 reads CASSPTSTSYEQYF. CDR3 DNA: TGTGCCAGCTCGCCTACTAGCACTTCGTATGAGCAGTACTTC.

As to this clonotype: This may come from a read error, since a much larger clone is one base off. This chain uses TRBV7-9 with TRBJ2-5, with 9 nucleotides matching TRBD2. J was trimmed by 2 bases and V by 5 bases; bases with no gene match: 9. The CDR3 is 16 residues long. In germline, CDR1 is SEHNR, CDR2 FQNEAQ (reference sequence). The chain's CDR3 is CASSLRAGGQQETQYF. DNA for the CDR3: TGTGCCAGCAGCCTCAGAGCGGGAGGCCAGCAAGAGACCCAGTACTTC.

This clonotype was recorded a few times. A much larger clone lies one base from this, so it may be a read error. The V call is TRBV5-1, the J call TRBJ1-1, with TRBD1 as a possible D gene (6 bases). This CDR3 is 13 amino acids long. V dropped 7 bases and J dropped 6 bases, with 16 bases sitting between them. Per the germline V gene, CDR1 is SGHRS and CDR2 is YFSETQ. The CDR3 nucleotides are TGCGCCAGCGGAGAGACAGGTCTCGCTGAAGCTTTCTTT. Amino acids: CASGETGLAEAFF.

This clonotype was seen ten or more times. The chain employs TRBV19 and TRBJ2-1; perhaps TRBD2 as D (6 bases). The V end was cut by 9 bases, the J end by 3 bases, with 15 bases between. Germline lookup yields CDR1 LNHDA and CDR2 SQIVND (reference sequence). The CDR3 sequence is 14 residues long. The CDR3 DNA reads as TGTGCCAGCCACCTTAGCGGTAACTACAATGAGCAGTTCTTC. This codes for CASHLSGNYNEQFF.